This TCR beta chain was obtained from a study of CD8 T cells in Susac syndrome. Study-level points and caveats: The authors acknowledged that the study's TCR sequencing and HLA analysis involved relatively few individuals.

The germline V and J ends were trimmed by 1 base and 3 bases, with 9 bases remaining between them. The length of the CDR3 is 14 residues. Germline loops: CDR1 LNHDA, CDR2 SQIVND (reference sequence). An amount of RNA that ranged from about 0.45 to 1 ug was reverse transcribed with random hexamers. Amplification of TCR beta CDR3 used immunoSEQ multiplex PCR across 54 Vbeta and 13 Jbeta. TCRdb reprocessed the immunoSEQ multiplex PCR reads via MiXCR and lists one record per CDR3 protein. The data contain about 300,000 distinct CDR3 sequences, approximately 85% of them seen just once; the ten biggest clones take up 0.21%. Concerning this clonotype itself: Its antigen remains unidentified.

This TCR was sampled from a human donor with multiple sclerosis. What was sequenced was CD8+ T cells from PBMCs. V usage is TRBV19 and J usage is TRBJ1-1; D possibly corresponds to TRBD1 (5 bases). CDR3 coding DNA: TGTGCCAGTAGTATAGCAGGGATGGACACTGAAGCTTTCTTT. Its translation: CASSIAGMDTEAFF.